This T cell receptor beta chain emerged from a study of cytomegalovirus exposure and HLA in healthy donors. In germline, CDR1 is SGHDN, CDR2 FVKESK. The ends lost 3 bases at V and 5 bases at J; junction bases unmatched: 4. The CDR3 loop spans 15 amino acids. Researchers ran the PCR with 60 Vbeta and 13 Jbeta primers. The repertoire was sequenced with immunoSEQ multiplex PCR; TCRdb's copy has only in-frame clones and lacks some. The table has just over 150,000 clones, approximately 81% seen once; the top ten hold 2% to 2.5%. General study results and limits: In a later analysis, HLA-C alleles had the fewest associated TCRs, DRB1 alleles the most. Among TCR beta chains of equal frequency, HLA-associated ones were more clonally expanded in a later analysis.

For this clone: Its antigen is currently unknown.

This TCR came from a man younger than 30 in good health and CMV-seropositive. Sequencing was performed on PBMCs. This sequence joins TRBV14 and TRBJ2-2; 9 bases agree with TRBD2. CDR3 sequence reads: CASSQRGGRTGELFF. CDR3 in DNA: TGTGCCAGCAGCCAGCGGGGGGGGAGAACCGGGGAGCTGTTTTTT.